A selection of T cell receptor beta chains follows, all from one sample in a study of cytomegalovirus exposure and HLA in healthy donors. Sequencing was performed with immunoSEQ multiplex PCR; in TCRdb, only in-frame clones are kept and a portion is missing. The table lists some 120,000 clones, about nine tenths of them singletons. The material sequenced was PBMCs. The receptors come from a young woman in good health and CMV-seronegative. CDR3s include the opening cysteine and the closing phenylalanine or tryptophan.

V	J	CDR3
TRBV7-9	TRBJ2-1	CASSLLAGYPNEQFF
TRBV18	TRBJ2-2	CASGGQRNTGELFF
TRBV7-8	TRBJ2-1	CASSSGQKEEQFF
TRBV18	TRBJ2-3	CASSPPVAGGTDTQYF
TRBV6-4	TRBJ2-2	CASSKGLAGVAGELFF
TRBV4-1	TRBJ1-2	CASSGANYGYTF
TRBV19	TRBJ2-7	CASSMGQGGYEQYF
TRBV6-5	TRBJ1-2	CASSYGTGNYGYTF
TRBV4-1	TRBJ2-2	CASSQTGGTGELFF
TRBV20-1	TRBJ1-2	CSTDRDGYTF
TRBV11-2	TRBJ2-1	CASSLEAGNNEQFF
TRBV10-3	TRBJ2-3	CAISEGGSPDTQYF
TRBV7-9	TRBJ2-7	CASSPGTSGNFYEQYF
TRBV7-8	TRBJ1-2	CASSFITGGSYGYTF
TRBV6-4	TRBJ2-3	CASSDGTGTDTQYF
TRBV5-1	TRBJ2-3	CASSLEAGGGTDTQYF
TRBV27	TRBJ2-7	CASRVAGGPYEQYF
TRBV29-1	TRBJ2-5	CSVVFGLAVQETQYF
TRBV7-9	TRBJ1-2	CASSLGLGQGVYGYTF
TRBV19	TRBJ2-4	CASSARRDRIAKNIQYF
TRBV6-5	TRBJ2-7	CASRPGLAGLYEQYF
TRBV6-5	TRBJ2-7	CASSYVRTGGPEQYF
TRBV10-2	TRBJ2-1	CASSLRTAGDEQFF
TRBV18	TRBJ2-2	CASSRGTSGSNTGELFF
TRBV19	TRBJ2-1	CASSSRESNYNEQFF